Shown below are 28 T cell receptor beta chains from a single sample sequenced in a study of blood T cells in healthy people across ages. Alongside a J-beta primer mix, a sample-barcoded 5' primer served in a second PCR lasting roughly 7 to 11 cycles. One entry per CDR3 protein, called by TCRdb with MiXCR from the 5' RACE reads. This sample has 630,000 or so distinct CDR3 sequences; 32% occur once, and the top ten carry just over 15%. Sequencing input: blood. These receptors all stem from a woman older than 75 in good health.

As concerns this clonotype: A clone one base away is much larger, so this may be a read error. The chain is built from TRBV27 and TRBJ2-1; D is perhaps TRBD2 (5 bases). Germline-derived CDR1 and CDR2 are MNHEY and SMNVEV (reference sequence). The CDR3 loop spans 15 amino acids. Between the trimmed V and J ends, which lost 11 bases and 0 bases, there was a span of 17 bases. CDR3 region: CAGARGGLSYNEQFF. In nucleotides, the CDR3 is TGTGCCGGCGCACGGGGTGGGCTCTCCTACAATGAGCAGTTCTTC.

This clonotype was recorded at least ten times. The genes are TRBV20-1 and TRBJ2-3, with 13 nucleotides matching TRBD2. This CDR3 contains 17 residues. Looked up from germline, CDR1 is DFQATT and CDR2 is SNEGSKA (reference sequence). Trimming removed 3 bases from V and 1 base from J; junction bases left unmatched: 7. This chain's CDR3 is CSASGWTSGGRTDTQYF. The DNA of the CDR3 is TGCAGTGCTAGCGGTTGGACTAGCGGGGGTCGCACAGATACGCAGTATTTT.

This rearrangement joins TRBV4-2 to TRBJ1-1, with D perhaps TRBD1 (5 bases). Germline CDR1 reads LGHNA; CDR2 reads YNFKEQ. CDR3 length equals 16 residues. V gave up 4 bases and J gave up 2 bases, with 17 bases separating them. The CDR3 region has the DNA TGTGCCAGCAGCCTGGGACGGACCCCCCCTAACACTGAAGCTTTCTTT. Translation gives CASSLGRTPPNTEAFF.

This rearrangement joins TRBV28 to TRBJ2-3; a weak D match, TRBD2 (6 bases). CDR3 size: 15 residues. Germline assignment: CDR1 MDHEN and CDR2 SYDVKM. V gave up 5 bases and J gave up 0 bases, with 12 bases separating them. The CDR3 nucleotides read TGTGCCAGCAGTATCGGGGGACCGAGCACAGATACGCAGTATTTT. Encoded protein: CASSIGGPSTDTQYF.

This clonotype was found many times. V is TRBV7-2 and J is TRBJ2-6, with 7 bases lining up with TRBD1. From germline, CDR1 is SGHTA and CDR2 FQGNSA. The V and J ends lost 4 bases and 2 bases, in that order; junction bases with no gene match: 2. CDR3 size: 15 residues. This chain's CDR3 is CASSYDRAGANVLTF. CDR3 nucleotides: TGTGCCAGCAGCTACGACAGGGCTGGGGCCAACGTCCTGACTTTC. The variable domain in full, with the rest retrieved from reference TRBV7-2 and TRBJ2-6, is GAGVSQSPSNKVTEKGKDVELRCDPISGHTALYWYRQSLGQGLEFLIYFQGNSAPDKSGLPSDRFSAERTGGSVSTLTIQRTQQEDSAVYLCASSYDRAGANVLTFGAGSRLTVL.

Ten or more counts support this clonotype. Written as DNA, the CDR3 is TGTGCCAGCAGTTTATTGAGGGCGGGTGAGCAGTTCTTC. Its protein product is CASSLLRAGEQFF. The chain recombines TRBV12-3 or TRBV12-4 with TRBJ2-1; a weak D match, TRBD2 (5 bases). The V end lost 2 bases, the J end lost 9 bases, and 11 bases lay between the germline ends. The CDR3 loop spans 13 amino acids.

This clonotype was observed at least ten times. This chain links TRBV10-3 with TRBJ1-5; perhaps TRBD1 as D (6 bases). The V end lost 5 bases, the J end lost 4 bases, and 9 bases lay between the germline ends. Germline CDR1 is ENHRY and CDR2 is SYGVKD. The CDR3 extends over 13 amino acids. The CDR3 sequence: CAISRGGNQPQHF. In DNA, the CDR3 is TGTGCCATCAGTCGAGGGGGAAATCAGCCCCAGCATTTT.

This chain links TRBV10-3 with TRBJ2-7, with 7 bases fitting TRBD1. This CDR3 is built from 13 residues. V gave up 5 bases and J gave up 3 bases; unmatched junction bases: 4. Germline V gives CDR1 ENHRY, CDR2 SYGVKD. The CDR3, as DNA: TGTGCCATCAGTACGACAGGGAGCTACGAGCAGTACTTC. Translation: CAISTTGSYEQYF.

This clonotype was counted many times. The rearrangement joins TRBV7-2 to TRBJ2-3, with D perhaps matching TRBD2 (5 bases). The CDR3 runs 14 residues. Germline V gives CDR1 SGHTA, CDR2 FQGNSA. Trimming took 3 bases from V and 6 from J, leaving 13 bases between them. The CDR3 region has the DNA TGTGCCAGCAGCTTCGGAGGACGCTCGGATACGCAGTATTTT. Translating gives CASSFGGRSDTQYF.

This clonotype was counted between two and nine times. A read error may be the cause here, since a much bigger clone is one base away. The rearrangement uses TRBV12-3 or TRBV12-4 and TRBJ2-3; possibly TRBD2 for D (7 bases). There are 15 residues in the CDR3. As DNA, the CDR3 is TGTGCCAGCACTCTAAGGGGGGGTAGCACAGATGCGCAGTATTTT. As protein: CASTLRGGSTDAQYF.

This clonotype was picked up many times. This sequence joins TRBV7-2 and TRBJ2-3, with TRBD2 matching 16 bases. The CDR3 is made up of 18 amino acids. The junction had 8 bases not matched to a gene; V was cut back by 6 bases and J by 2 bases. CDR1 SGHTA and CDR2 FQGNSA come from the germline V gene. The CDR3 spells CASSWGLAGGLITDTQYF. The CDR3 nucleotides read TGTGCCAGCAGTTGGGGACTAGCGGGGGGGTTGATCACAGATACGCAGTATTTT.

This clonotype was seen a handful of times. The genes are TRBV20-1 and TRBJ1-2, with D perhaps TRBD1 (6 bases). The CDR3 totals 14 residues. V was clipped by 0 bases and J by 8 bases, with 16 bases between them. Germline CDR1 and CDR2: DFQATT and SNEGSKA (reference sequence). CDR3 sequence: CSAREAQGGYGYTF. CDR3 DNA: TGCAGTGCTAGAGAAGCACAGGGAGGCTACGGCTACACCTTC.

This chain connects TRBV7-2 to TRBJ2-1; D is perhaps TRBD1 or TRBD2 (5 bases each). The CDR3 loop spans 16 amino acids. Germline loops: CDR1 SGHTA, CDR2 FQGNSA. The germline V and J ends were trimmed by 5 bases and 0 bases, with 14 bases remaining between them. CDR3 coding DNA: TGTGCCAGCAGCCGAACGGGGCGGAGCTCCTACAATGAGCAGTTCTTC. The encoded protein is CASSRTGRSSYNEQFF. The whole variable domain, filled in from reference TRBV7-2 and TRBJ2-1, reads GAGVSQSPSNKVTEKGKDVELRCDPISGHTALYWYRQSLGQGLEFLIYFQGNSAPDKSGLPSDRFSAERTGGSVSTLTIQRTQQEDSAVYLCASSRTGRSSYNEQFFGPGTRLTVL.

The chain has TRBV27 and TRBJ2-7; 15 bases are shared with TRBD2. CDR3 size: 19 residues. Germline V gene lookup returns CDR1 MNHEY and CDR2 SMNVEV (reference sequence). Germline trimming cut 6 bases from V and 0 bases from J; bases unmatched to any gene: 12. DNA of the CDR3: TGTGCCAGCAGCCCGACGGGGACTAGCGGGGGGTACAGCTCCTACGAGCAGTACTTC. Protein product: CASSPTGTSGGYSSYEQYF.

About this clonotype: One base away lies a much larger clone, so this may be a sequencing read error. CDR3 nucleotides: TGTGCCTTCAGTATGACAGGGGAAAGCACAGATACGCAGTATTTT. As protein: CAFSMTGESTDTQYF. The gene calls are TRBV10-3 and TRBJ2-3; 8 bases match TRBD1. Germline V gene data show CDR1 as ENHRY and CDR2 as SYGVKD. The CDR3 loop spans 15 amino acids.

This clonotype came up many times. The CDR3 sequence is CAWSNRASFAYNEQFF. The CDR3 DNA sequence: TGTGCCTGGAGCAACAGGGCTAGCTTCGCCTACAATGAGCAGTTCTTC. This chain uses TRBV30 with TRBJ2-1, with a tentative D call TRBD1 (6 bases). The CDR3 loop spans 16 amino acids. Germline V CDR1 and CDR2: GTSNPN, SVGIG (reference sequence). Trimming shortened V by 3 bases and J by 2 bases, and 17 bases separated the two germline ends.

This clonotype was observed at least ten times. This chain links TRBV6-2 or TRBV6-3 with TRBJ2-7, with 8 bases lining up with TRBD2. The V segment lost 2 bases and the J segment 6 bases; nucleotides outside the gene matches: 9. Germline CDR1 MNHEY, CDR2 SVGEGT. This CDR3 comprises 15 residues. This chain's CDR3 is CASSYRGLERTEQYF. The CDR3 DNA sequence: TGTGCCAGCAGTTACAGGGGACTAGAAAGAACCGAGCAGTACTTC.

Worth noting for this clonotype: A read error may explain this, as a much larger clone is one base away. The CDR3 carries no conserved terminal phenylalanine or tryptophan, so it likely arises from a read error. This chain connects TRBV5-6 to TRBJ2-7; 7 positions match TRBD1. This CDR3 has 15 residues. The V gene's germline CDR1 is SGHDT and CDR2 YYEEEE. After removal of 3 bases from V and 2 bases from J, the junction contained 8 bases not matched to a gene. The chain's CDR3 is CASSSKTGTAYEQYL. CDR3 sequence (DNA): TGTGCCAGCAGCTCCAAAACCGGGACAGCCTACGAGCAGTACTTA.

This clonotype has a count of ten or more. The chain links TRBV20-1 to TRBJ2-5; the match to TRBD1 covers 7 bases. Per germline, CDR1 DFQATT and CDR2 SNEGSKA (reference sequence). This CDR3 has 14 amino acids. The V gene end was trimmed by 4 bases and the J gene end by 7 bases; junction bases not matched to a gene: 12. CDR3 coding DNA: TGCAGTGCTACCGACAGGGCGTGGACGGGGACCCAGTACTTC. This encodes CSATDRAWTGTQYF.

This clonotype was found a few times. The J gene is TRBJ2-7, the V gene TRBV30, with TRBD2 as a possible D gene (7 bases). The CDR3 spans 14 residues. The V end lost 2 bases, the J end lost 3 bases, and 14 bases lay between the germline ends. From germline, CDR1 is GTSNPN and CDR2 SVGIG (reference sequence). DNA of the CDR3: TGTGCCTGGAGTACGGGGGGCAGTATCTACGAGCAGTACTTC. It translates to CAWSTGGSIYEQYF.

As to this clonotype: It may be a read error: a sequence one base away is much more abundant. This chain links TRBV7-9 with TRBJ2-1; no clear D gene. Matching the DNA end better, TRBJ2-7 makes the J call doubtful. Germline assignment: CDR1 SEHNR and CDR2 FQNEAQ (reference sequence). The CDR3 is 11 amino acids. The CDR3 bases are TGTGCCAGCAGCTTTGGAAATGAGCAGTACTTC. This sequence encodes CASSFGNEQYF.

This clonotype has at least ten counts. The chain uses TRBV29-1 and TRBJ1-1; D is unresolved. The germline V and J ends were trimmed by 5 bases and 7 bases, with 11 bases remaining between them. Germline V gene data show CDR1 as SQVTM and CDR2 as ANQGSEA. The CDR3 length is 11 residues. The CDR3 region is CSVFKGLEAFF. The CDR3 nucleotides read TGCAGCGTTTTCAAAGGGCTTGAAGCTTTCTTT.

This clonotype was seen many times. V and J are TRBV15 and TRBJ2-7, with D perhaps matching TRBD1 (6 bases). Germline CDR1 is LNHNV and CDR2 is YYDKDF (reference sequence). Trimming shortened V by 4 bases and J by 3 bases, and 19 bases separated the two germline ends. This CDR3 has 16 amino acids. The CDR3 bases are TGTGCCACCAGCAAACCATATCCAGCAGGGGTCTACGAGCAGTACTTC. This sequence encodes CATSKPYPAGVYEQYF.

As to this clonotype: One junction end disagrees with the germline gene, perhaps due to a read error. V is TRBV28 and J is TRBJ2-5; D remains unclear. This CDR3 spans 16 amino acids. From germline, CDR1 is MDHEN and CDR2 SYDVKM. In DNA form, the CDR3 reads TGTGCCGGCAGTTTAGGGATAGGACCGTACCAAGAGACCCAGTACTTC. This codes for CAGSLGIGPYQETQYF.

This clonotype was counted only a few times. V is TRBV29-1 and J is TRBJ2-4; weak D call: TRBD2 (5 bases). Trimming removed 4 bases from V and 15 bases from J, with 19 bases in between. Germline V lookup: CDR1 SQVTM, CDR2 ANQGSEA. This CDR3 has 12 residues. The CDR3 DNA reads TGCAGCGTTGTGGCTAGCTCCTACGAGCGGTACTTC. This sequence encodes CSVVASSYERYF.

The rearrangement joins TRBV19 to TRBJ1-5, with D possibly TRBD1 on 5 matching bases. Germline CDR1 and CDR2: LNHDA and SQIVND (reference sequence). V gave up 7 bases and J gave up 5 bases, with 12 bases separating them. The CDR3 runs to 13 residues. CDR3 region: CASNSGRDQPQHF. CDR3 bases: TGTGCCAGTAACTCAGGGAGGGATCAGCCCCAGCATTTT.

This clonotype was counted only a few times. The rearrangement joins TRBV2 to TRBJ1-6, with D uncertain. This CDR3 is 12 amino acids long. Germline V CDR1 and CDR2: SNHLY, FYNNEI. The V end lost 6 bases, the J end lost 14 bases, and 14 bases lay between the germline ends. The CDR3 coding sequence is TGTGCCAGCAGCCTCCTTTTTAAGGCCCTCCACTTT. Translating it yields CASSLLFKALHF.

In its sample, this clonotype was seen many times. The rearrangement joins TRBV5-1 to TRBJ2-5; unclear D gene. The CDR3 has 12 residues. Trimming stripped 4 bases from V and 4 bases from J, with 8 bases between. From germline, CDR1 is SGHRS and CDR2 YFSETQ. The CDR3 nucleotides are TGCGCCAGCAGCGCCCGATCAGAGACCCAGTACTTC. Its protein is CASSARSETQYF.